The rows below give T cell receptor beta chains drawn from one sample of a study of cytomegalovirus exposure and HLA in healthy donors. Libraries were prepared by immunoSEQ multiplex PCR; TCRdb keeps only in-frame clonotypes and omits some of them. The sample includes around 91,000 clones, 75% to 80% seen only once; the top ten take about 4.5%. Sequenced: PBMCs. The source of these receptors is a woman aged 40 to 55 in good health and CMV-seropositive. CDR3s include the opening cysteine and the closing phenylalanine or tryptophan. Each record gives: CDR3 DNA, CDR3 protein, J gene, clone size, V gene, D gene. D genes are given only for firm matches. Clone sizes are given selectively: once, few, many, or a class where the clone is expanded.

cdr3_nt: TGTGCCTGGGCGGAACTAGCGGGAGTTAGGCAGTTCTTC; cdr3_aa: CAWAELAGVRQFF; j_call: TRBJ2-1; clone_size: -; v_call: TRBV30; d_call: TRBD2
cdr3_nt: TGTGCCAGCAGCCCCGGGACTAGCGGGAGTTTGGGGGAGCAGTACTTC; cdr3_aa: CASSPGTSGSLGEQYF; j_call: TRBJ2-5; clone_size: -; v_call: TRBV7-9; d_call: TRBD2
cdr3_nt: TGTGCCAGCAGCCAACTGGGACTAGCAGAGCACGAGCAGTACTTC; cdr3_aa: CASSQLGLAEHEQYF; j_call: TRBJ2-7; clone_size: -; v_call: TRBV14; d_call: TRBD2
cdr3_nt: TGTGCCAGCAGCCCAAGAGGCCCGGGACAGGGTATCTATGGCTACACCTTC; cdr3_aa: CASSPRGPGQGIYGYTF; j_call: TRBJ1-2; clone_size: -; v_call: TRBV7-2; d_call: TRBD1
cdr3_nt: TGTGCCAGCACCACCGGGAGGTACACCGGGGAGCTGTTTTTT; cdr3_aa: CASTTGRYTGELFF; j_call: TRBJ2-2; clone_size: -; v_call: TRBV28; d_call: TRBD2
cdr3_nt: TGTGCCAGCAGCTTGTCCCTTAGCGGGGGGTATGCTGAGCAGTTCTTC; cdr3_aa: CASSLSLSGGYAEQFF; j_call: TRBJ2-1; clone_size: -; v_call: TRBV5-4; d_call: TRBD2
cdr3_nt: TGTGCCAGCAGCTTGGGGACAGGGGCGAGGAATGAAAAACTGTTTTTT; cdr3_aa: CASSLGTGARNEKLFF; j_call: TRBJ1-4; clone_size: medium-sized; v_call: TRBV7-9; d_call: TRBD1
cdr3_nt: TGTGCCAGCAGTGATCCGCTAGCGGGAGGAGATGAGCAGTTCTTC; cdr3_aa: CASSDPLAGGDEQFF; j_call: TRBJ2-1; clone_size: -; v_call: TRBV25-1; d_call: TRBD2
cdr3_nt: TGTGCCAGCAGAGAGGGGACAGGCTGGGGCACTGAAGCTTTCTTT; cdr3_aa: CASREGTGWGTEAFF; j_call: TRBJ1-1; clone_size: -; v_call: TRBV6-6; d_call: TRBD1
cdr3_nt: TGTGCCACCAGCCAGAGGAGAGGAGCCGATAATTCACCCCTCCACTTT; cdr3_aa: CATSQRRGADNSPLHF; j_call: TRBJ1-6; clone_size: -; v_call: TRBV15; d_call: -
cdr3_nt: TGTGCCAGCAGCTTGAACTCCCGCTACGAGCAGTACTTC; cdr3_aa: CASSLNSRYEQYF; j_call: TRBJ2-7; clone_size: -; v_call: TRBV7-3; d_call: -
cdr3_nt: TGTGCCAGCAGTTACCTCCAGGATCAGCCCCAGCATTTT; cdr3_aa: CASSYLQDQPQHF; j_call: TRBJ1-5; clone_size: -; v_call: TRBV6-5; d_call: -
cdr3_nt: TGTGCCAGTAGTAGGGGCCAGGTGGGGATAACCTACAATGAGCAGTTCTTC; cdr3_aa: CASSRGQVGITYNEQFF; j_call: TRBJ2-1; clone_size: -; v_call: TRBV19; d_call: -
cdr3_nt: TGTGCCAGCAGCCCACGACTAGCGGGAGCTGGTAATGAGCAGTTCTTC; cdr3_aa: CASSPRLAGAGNEQFF; j_call: TRBJ2-1; clone_size: -; v_call: TRBV11-2; d_call: TRBD2
cdr3_nt: TGTGCCAGCATAGGACTAGCGGGGACGAGCTCCTACAATGAGCAGTTCTTC; cdr3_aa: CASIGLAGTSSYNEQFF; j_call: TRBJ2-1; clone_size: -; v_call: TRBV28; d_call: TRBD2
cdr3_nt: TGTGCCAGCAGTTTGGGGACTAGCGGGACAAGTGAGCAGTTCTTC; cdr3_aa: CASSLGTSGTSEQFF; j_call: TRBJ2-1; clone_size: -; v_call: TRBV6-5; d_call: TRBD2
cdr3_nt: TGTGCCAGCAGCGCGGACTCGGGACAAATTACCGAGCAGTACTTC; cdr3_aa: CASSADSGQITEQYF; j_call: TRBJ2-7; clone_size: -; v_call: TRBV7-2; d_call: -
cdr3_nt: TGTGCCAGCAGTCCTAGCTTTGGGACATACGAGCAGTACTTC; cdr3_aa: CASSPSFGTYEQYF; j_call: TRBJ2-7; clone_size: -; v_call: TRBV27; d_call: -
cdr3_nt: TGTGCCAGCAGTGAATTAGCGGGAGGCGGTGAGACCCAGTACTTC; cdr3_aa: CASSELAGGGETQYF; j_call: TRBJ2-5; clone_size: -; v_call: TRBV6-1; d_call: TRBD2
cdr3_nt: TGTGCCAGCAGCTTAGGTGGGGGCCTTATGGTAAAACTGTTTTTT; cdr3_aa: CASSLGGGLMVKLFF; j_call: TRBJ1-4; clone_size: -; v_call: TRBV7-2; d_call: -
cdr3_nt: TGTGCCAGCAGGTTGACAGGGGCCTCCGGGGAGCTGTTTTTT; cdr3_aa: CASRLTGASGELFF; j_call: TRBJ2-2; clone_size: -; v_call: TRBV6-1; d_call: TRBD1
cdr3_nt: TGTGCCAGCAGTTCGGGGGAAACTGGCTACACCTTC; cdr3_aa: CASSSGETGYTF; j_call: TRBJ1-2; clone_size: -; v_call: TRBV27; d_call: -
cdr3_nt: TGCGCCAGCAGCCAAGATATGAGCAATCAGCCCCAGCATTTT; cdr3_aa: CASSQDMSNQPQHF; j_call: TRBJ1-5; clone_size: -; v_call: TRBV4-3; d_call: -
cdr3_nt: TGTGCCAGCTCACCAGGGACACCCGGGGAGCTGTTTTTT; cdr3_aa: CASSPGTPGELFF; j_call: TRBJ2-2; clone_size: -; v_call: TRBV18; d_call: -
cdr3_nt: TGTGCCAGCAGTTCCCAACTAGCGGGAGGATACGAGCAGTACTTC; cdr3_aa: CASSSQLAGGYEQYF; j_call: TRBJ2-7; clone_size: -; v_call: TRBV28; d_call: TRBD2
cdr3_nt: TGTGCCAGCAGCTTAAGGACAGGGGCAGAGACCCAGTACTTC; cdr3_aa: CASSLRTGAETQYF; j_call: TRBJ2-5; clone_size: many; v_call: TRBV7-9; d_call: TRBD1
cdr3_nt: TGTGCCACCAGCACAAACCCCCCACAGCTCTATAGCTATGGCTACACCTTC; cdr3_aa: CATSTNPPQLYSYGYTF; j_call: TRBJ1-2; clone_size: -; v_call: TRBV15; d_call: -
cdr3_nt: TGTGCCAGCAGCATCGGAGGGGGCTACACCTTC; cdr3_aa: CASSIGGGYTF; j_call: TRBJ1-2; clone_size: -; v_call: TRBV5-6; d_call: -
cdr3_nt: TGTGCCAGCAGCTTCCCCCAATTAGATGGCTACACCTTC; cdr3_aa: CASSFPQLDGYTF; j_call: TRBJ1-2; clone_size: few; v_call: TRBV28; d_call: -
cdr3_nt: TGTGCCAGCAGCTTGAAACAGGGGTTATACAATGAGCAGTTCTTC; cdr3_aa: CASSLKQGLYNEQFF; j_call: TRBJ2-1; clone_size: -; v_call: TRBV5-4; d_call: TRBD1
cdr3_nt: TGTGCCAGCAGCTACTACGGACAGACGAACACCGGGGAGCTGTTTTTT; cdr3_aa: CASSYYGQTNTGELFF; j_call: TRBJ2-2; clone_size: once; v_call: TRBV7-6; d_call: -
cdr3_nt: TGTGCCAGCAGCAGTCAGGTTCAGCCCCAGCATTTT; cdr3_aa: CASSSQVQPQHF; j_call: TRBJ1-5; clone_size: -; v_call: TRBV7-8; d_call: -
cdr3_nt: TGTGCCAGCAGCCATGGCGGGGACTATGGCTACACCTTC; cdr3_aa: CASSHGGDYGYTF; j_call: TRBJ1-2; clone_size: once; v_call: TRBV9; d_call: -
cdr3_nt: TGTTCCAGCAGCTTGGGACACAGGGGGCCTGCTAATGAAAAACTGTTTTTT; cdr3_aa: CSSSLGHRGPANEKLFF; j_call: TRBJ1-4; clone_size: -; v_call: TRBV7-9; d_call: TRBD1
cdr3_nt: TGTGCCAGCAGCTCGAGCCTGAACACTGAAGCTTTCTTT; cdr3_aa: CASSSSLNTEAFF; j_call: TRBJ1-1; clone_size: -; v_call: TRBV11-2; d_call: -
cdr3_nt: TGTGCCAGTACCAACCCCGGGGTCGGGAGGGCCGGGTACAATGAGCAGTTCTTC; cdr3_aa: CASTNPGVGRAGYNEQFF; j_call: TRBJ2-1; clone_size: -; v_call: TRBV19; d_call: TRBD2
cdr3_nt: TGCGCCAGCAGCCAAGGCCGGGACAGGGGCCTCTACGAGCAGTACTTC; cdr3_aa: CASSQGRDRGLYEQYF; j_call: TRBJ2-7; clone_size: -; v_call: TRBV4-3; d_call: TRBD1
cdr3_nt: TGTGCCAGCAGTCTAAGACTAGCGGTCGAGCAGTACTTC; cdr3_aa: CASSLRLAVEQYF; j_call: TRBJ2-7; clone_size: -; v_call: TRBV28; d_call: TRBD2